Presented here are 20 T cell receptor beta chains from one specimen sequenced in a study of control samples from healthy donors and cancer patients. Sequencing was performed with immunoSEQ multiplex PCR; in TCRdb, only in-frame clones are kept and a portion is missing. This sample has about 130,000 clones, with 85% to 95% found just once. Sequences were obtained from PBMCs. The receptors originated from a man in his fifties with head and neck cancer.

The CDR3 nucleotides are TGCGCCAGCAGCTTGGGGACAGGGTACGAGCAGTACTTC. It specifies CASSLGTGYEQYF. The rearrangement joins TRBV5-1 to TRBJ2-7; 8 nucleotides agree with TRBD1. The J segment lost 4 bases and the V segment lost 0 bases, leaving 0 bases of the junction unmatched. The CDR3 is 13 amino acids. Germline-derived CDR1 and CDR2 are SGHRS and YFSETQ.

The rearrangement uses TRBV4-3 and TRBJ2-7; 7 bases fit TRBD2. This CDR3 has 15 amino acids. Germline-derived CDR1 and CDR2 are LGHNA and YSLEER. Trimming removed 0 bases from V and 1 base from J; junction bases left unmatched: 3. The CDR3 DNA sequence: TGCGCCAGCAGCCAAGAACTAGCGCCTTCCTACGAGCAGTACTTC. Amino acid sequence: CASSQELAPSYEQYF.

J is TRBJ1-3 and V is TRBV7-6; tentatively, D is TRBD1 (6 bases). Germline assignment: CDR1 SGHVS and CDR2 FNYEAQ. This CDR3 has 16 amino acids. V lost 5 bases and J 4 bases, leaving 18 bases between the germline ends. Written as DNA, the CDR3 is TGTGCCAGCAGCCCCATGACAGGAGCTTACGGAAACACCATATATTTT. The encoded protein is CASSPMTGAYGNTIYF. Full variable domain (outside the CDR3, taken from reference TRBV7-6 and TRBJ1-3): GAGVSQSPRYKVTKRGQDVALRCDPISGHVSLYWYRQALGQGPEFLTYFNYEAQQDKSGLPNDRFSAERPEGSISTLTIQRTEQRDSAMYRCASSPMTGAYGNTIYFGEGSWLTVV.

The chain has TRBV6-2 or TRBV6-3 and TRBJ1-4, with D maybe TRBD1 (6 bases). The CDR3 runs to 15 residues. CDR1 is MNHEY and CDR2 is SVGEGT in the germline V gene. The V gene lost 4 bases and the J gene lost 7 bases, with 16 bases spanning the gap. The CDR3: CASSLGGQRFEKLFF. Written as DNA, the CDR3 is TGTGCCAGCAGTTTGGGAGGACAGAGATTTGAAAAACTGTTTTTT.

The rearrangement links TRBV5-1 to TRBJ2-1, with 8 positions matching TRBD2. Germline V gene data show CDR1 as SGHRS and CDR2 as YFSETQ. Trimming cost V 2 bases and J 10 bases; bases outside gene matches: 5. The CDR3 sequence is 13 residues long. This CDR3 is CASSFRAGDEQFF. CDR3 bases: TGCGCCAGCAGCTTCAGAGCGGGGGACGAGCAGTTCTTC.

This chain joins TRBV2 and TRBJ1-6; no reliable D call. Germline values: CDR1 SNHLY, CDR2 FYNNEI. The length of the CDR3 is 22 residues. V gave up 7 bases and J gave up 0 bases, with 31 bases separating them. This chain's CDR3 is CASTPSSEAISSKSSYNSPLHF. Written as DNA, the CDR3 is TGTGCCAGCACTCCTTCTTCGGAGGCGATATCCTCAAAGAGCTCCTATAATTCACCCCTCCACTTT.

The genes are TRBV18 and TRBJ1-2; perhaps TRBD1 as D (5 bases). This CDR3 region has 13 residues. V was trimmed by 4 bases and J by 6 bases, leaving 12 bases between them. Germline V CDR1 and CDR2: KGHSH, LQKENI. This CDR3 is CASSLMGDDGYTF. CDR3 DNA sequence: TGTGCCAGCTCACTGATGGGGGACGATGGCTACACCTTC.

The V call is TRBV18, the J call TRBJ2-7, with 7 bases aligning to TRBD1. After removal of 6 bases from V and 7 bases from J, the junction contained 9 bases not matched to a gene. The CDR3 has 13 residues. The V gene's germline CDR1 is KGHSH and CDR2 LQKENI. The CDR3 region is CASSRDSISEQYF. The CDR3 DNA reads as TGTGCCAGCTCGAGGGACAGTATTTCAGAGCAGTACTTC.

CDR3 bases: TGTGCCAGCAGTGTGGACAGGGGCGCGGGAGATGAAAAACTGTTTTTT. Amino acid sequence: CASSVDRGAGDEKLFF. The gene calls are TRBV27 and TRBJ1-4; 9 bases align to TRBD1. The germline gives CDR1 MNHEY, CDR2 SMNVEV (reference sequence). The CDR3 runs to 16 residues. The V and J ends lost 5 bases and 6 bases, in that order; junction bases with no gene match: 10.

The chain recombines TRBV7-9 with TRBJ2-2, with D possibly matching TRBD2 (5 bases). V was trimmed by 1 base and J by 4 bases, leaving 7 bases between them. Germline V CDR1 and CDR2: SEHNR, FQNEAQ (reference sequence). The CDR3 sequence is 14 residues long. In DNA, the CDR3 is TGTGCCAGCAGCTTAGAGGGAGCCACCGGGGAGCTGTTTTTT. Encoded protein: CASSLEGATGELFF.

This clone has only one observation. The chain couples TRBV3-1 (or the pseudogene TRBV3-2) to TRBJ1-1; 9 bases are a match to TRBD1. This CDR3 has 15 amino acids. Looked up from germline, CDR1 is LGHDT and CDR2 is YNNKEL (reference sequence). V was clipped by 3 bases and J by 4 bases; unmatched bases: 6. The CDR3 bases are TGTGCCAGCAGCCAGAGAAAGGGACAGGGCACTGAAGCTTTCTTT. Residues: CASSQRKGQGTEAFF.

Concerning this clone itself: Distinct nucleotide sequences in the sample also encode this CDR3. The chain carries TRBV6-5 and TRBJ1-1, with D unclear. The germline V and J ends were trimmed by 2 bases and 0 bases, with 4 bases remaining between them. Looked up from germline, CDR1 is MNHEY and CDR2 is SVGAGI. This CDR3 spans 13 amino acids. This CDR3 is CASSYSVNTEAFF. DNA of the CDR3: TGTGCCAGCAGTTACAGTGTGAACACTGAAGCTTTCTTT.

The J gene is TRBJ2-1, the V gene TRBV6-1; 16 bases agree with TRBD2. The CDR3 runs to 19 residues. The germline gives CDR1 MNHNS, CDR2 SASEGT. Trimming at V came to 3 bases and at J to 0 bases, leaving 5 bases not matched to a gene. CDR3 bases: TGTGCCAGCAGTGAGGGACTAGCGGGGGGGCCGAGCTCCTACAATGAGCAGTTCTTC. This sequence encodes CASSEGLAGGPSSYNEQFF.

The chain couples TRBV3-1 (or the pseudogene TRBV3-2) to TRBJ2-2; 8 positions match TRBD1. This CDR3 has 14 residues. Losses at the gene ends were 4 bases for V and 7 bases for J; bases not matched to a gene: 5. Germline lookup yields CDR1 LGHDT and CDR2 YNNKEL (reference sequence). The chain's CDR3 is CASSPDRENGELFF. The CDR3 DNA reads TGTGCCAGCAGCCCGGACAGGGAAAACGGGGAGCTGTTTTTT.

This chain connects TRBV7-8 to TRBJ1-1; weak D call: TRBD1 (5 bases). CDR1 is SGHVS and CDR2 is FQNEAQ in the germline V gene. Between the trimmed V and J ends, which lost 6 bases and 7 bases, there was a span of 9 bases. The CDR3 length is 11 residues. For the CDR3, the DNA is TGTGCCAGCAGAGTGGGACTTGAAGCTTTCTTT. Translated, it gives CASRVGLEAFF.

V usage is TRBV6-2 or TRBV6-3 and J usage is TRBJ2-1, with D hard to call. The V gene lost 5 bases and the J gene lost 1 base, with 9 bases spanning the gap. The CDR3 extends over 14 amino acids. Germline CDR1 MNHEY, CDR2 SVGEGT. CDR3 amino acids: CASSGWGSYNEQFF. The CDR3 region has the DNA TGTGCCAGCAGTGGTTGGGGTTCCTACAATGAGCAGTTCTTC.

The rearrangement links TRBV7-7 to TRBJ2-7, with a tentative D call TRBD2 (5 bases). From germline, CDR1 is SSHAT and CDR2 FNYEAQ (reference sequence). The CDR3 contains 13 residues. With 5 bases removed from V and 1 base from J, the gap between germline ends came to 9 bases. CDR3 DNA: TGTGCCAGCAGCCGGGGATGGTCCTACGAGCAGTACTTC. Amino acid sequence: CASSRGWSYEQYF.

This rearrangement joins TRBV3-1 (or the pseudogene TRBV3-2) to TRBJ2-7; TRBD2 is a possible D gene (6 bases). Trimming cost V 1 base and J 12 bases, with 16 bases left between them. Germline CDR1 LGHDT, CDR2 YNNKEL (reference sequence). The CDR3 is 13 residues long. The CDR3 spells CASSQGSEGLLYF. The CDR3, as DNA: TGTGCCAGCAGCCAAGGGAGTGAGGGACTCCTGTACTTC.

The chain carries TRBV28 and TRBJ1-5; TRBD1 matches 8 bases. With V trimmed by 6 bases and J by 2 bases, 6 bases remained unmatched. This CDR3 has 15 residues. The germline V gene encodes CDR1 MDHEN and CDR2 SYDVKM. CDR3 DNA: TGTGCCAGCAGACCCGAGGGACAGGGCAATCAGCCCCAGCATTTT. This translates into CASRPEGQGNQPQHF.

The rearrangement links TRBV6-5 to TRBJ2-2, with a weak D call TRBD2 (6 bases). V was shortened by 10 bases and J by 1 base, with 13 bases between the two germline ends. Germline V lookup: CDR1 MNHEY, CDR2 SVGAGI. The CDR3 covers 14 residues. The CDR3 sequence: CATRNGGNTGELFF. The CDR3 DNA follows: TGTGCCACCAGGAACGGGGGGAACACCGGGGAGCTGTTTTTT.